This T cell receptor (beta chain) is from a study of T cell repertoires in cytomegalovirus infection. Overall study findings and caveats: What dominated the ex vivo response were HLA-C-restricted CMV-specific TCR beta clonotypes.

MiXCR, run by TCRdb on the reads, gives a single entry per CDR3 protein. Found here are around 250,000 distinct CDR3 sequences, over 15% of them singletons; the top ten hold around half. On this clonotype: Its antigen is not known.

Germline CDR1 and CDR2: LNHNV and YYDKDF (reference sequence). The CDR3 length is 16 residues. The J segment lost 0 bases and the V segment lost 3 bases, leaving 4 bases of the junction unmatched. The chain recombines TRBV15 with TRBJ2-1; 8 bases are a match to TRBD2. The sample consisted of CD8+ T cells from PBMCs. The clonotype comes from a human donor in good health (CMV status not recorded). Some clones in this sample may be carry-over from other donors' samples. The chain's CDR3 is CATSSPLAGSYNEQFF. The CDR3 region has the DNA TGTGCCACCAGCAGCCCCCTAGCGGGCTCCTACAATGAGCAGTTCTTC.